This T cell receptor beta chain was recorded in a study of blood T cell repertoires in COVID-19. Membership in each cohort depended on participant-reported clinical history. For recovered donors of Cohort 3, there were two negative PCRs, clearance, or symptom resolution. Original handling: Amplification of reference gene primers was used by the study to estimate nucleated cell counts. Measured with immunoSEQ multiplex PCR; TCRdb has only the in-frame clones, and not every one. V, J and clone size are those of that table, while D and trimming were read from the DNA. The sample lists under 350,000 clones; approximately 88% were seen once. With V trimmed by 1 base and J by 5 bases, 13 bases remained unmatched. The CDR3 is made up of 18 amino acids. CDR1 is SGHTA, CDR2 FQGNSA, per germline.

Material: PBMCs or T cells enriched from blood (not recorded which). This receptor was identified in a woman between 40 and 50 years old who had recovered from COVID-19. The genes are TRBV7-2 and TRBJ2-5, with TRBD2 matching 10 bases. The CDR3 region is CASSLGPSGRGGSETQYF. The CDR3 region has the DNA TGTGCCAGCAGCTTAGGTCCTAGCGGGAGAGGGGGAAGCGAGACCCAGTACTTC.